Presented here are 10 T cell receptor beta chains from one specimen sequenced in a study of blood T cell repertoires in COVID-19. Libraries were prepared by immunoSEQ multiplex PCR; TCRdb keeps only in-frame clonotypes and omits some of them. Among roughly 100,000 clones listed, around 90% were seen once. The sequenced sample was peripheral blood. These receptors were collected from a human donor with COVID-19, enrolled during active disease. The donor label of this sample is uncertain.

The V call is TRBV30, the J call TRBJ2-7, with 7 bases that match TRBD1. The CDR3 runs 14 residues. The germline V gene encodes CDR1 GTSNPN and CDR2 SVGIG (reference sequence). With V trimmed by 3 bases and J by 2 bases, 7 bases remained unmatched. The CDR3 here is CAWSRGTETYEQYF. Here the CDR3 DNA reads TGTGCCTGGAGCCGAGGGACAGAGACCTACGAGCAGTACTTC.

V is TRBV19 and J is TRBJ1-5, with 9 bases identical to TRBD1. The germline V gene has CDR1 LNHDA and CDR2 SQIVND (reference sequence). V shed 5 bases, J shed 7 bases, and the junction held 6 bases outside the gene matches. The CDR3 is 14 residues long. The CDR3 nucleotides read TGTGCCAGTAGTGTGACAGGGGGAGGGCAGCCCCAGCATTTT. Translating it yields CASSVTGGGQPQHF.

V and J are TRBV18 and TRBJ2-7; TRBD1 is a possible D gene (5 bases). Per germline, CDR1 KGHSH and CDR2 LQKENI. The CDR3 spans 13 residues. With 3 bases removed from V and 1 base from J, the gap between germline ends came to 7 bases. In DNA form, the CDR3 reads TGTGCCAGCTCACCGACAGATTCCTACGAGCAGTACTTC. Protein sequence: CASSPTDSYEQYF.

This chain joins TRBV20-1 and TRBJ2-3; TRBD2 matches 7 bases. After removal of 3 bases from V and 5 bases from J, the junction contained 5 bases not matched to a gene. There are 13 residues in the CDR3. CDR1 is DFQATT, CDR2 SNEGSKA, per germline (reference sequence). In DNA, the CDR3 is TGCAGTGCTAGTTGGGGGGGTGAAGATACGCAGTATTTT. Protein sequence: CSASWGGEDTQYF.

V gene TRBV9 combines with J gene TRBJ2-7; D gene uncertain. Germline CDR1 SGDLS, CDR2 YYNGEE. Trimming removed 4 bases at V and 2 bases at J, with 13 bases between. The CDR3 is 14 residues long. The CDR3 here is CASSPGQITYEQYF. Here the CDR3 DNA reads TGTGCCAGCAGCCCTGGGCAGATAACCTACGAGCAGTACTTC.

The CDR3 protein is CASSRTRLTNEKLFF. The CDR3 DNA follows: TGCGCCAGCAGCCGGACAAGGCTCACTAATGAAAAACTGTTTTTT. The V and J genes are TRBV4-1 and TRBJ1-4; perhaps TRBD1 as D (5 bases). The CDR3 consists of 15 residues. CDR1 and CDR2 from the germline V gene are MGHRA and YSYEKL. Deletions cut 4 bases from V and 2 bases from J, with 11 bases between.

The chain recombines TRBV5-1 with TRBJ1-1; 8 bases line up with TRBD1. J lost 2 bases, V lost 3 bases, and 3 bases had no gene match. CDR1 SGHRS and CDR2 YFSETQ come from the germline V gene. The CDR3 covers 14 residues. CDR3 loop: CASSYDRGNTEAFF. CDR3 DNA sequence: TGCGCCAGCAGCTACGACAGGGGAAACACTGAAGCTTTCTTT.

The chain joins TRBV25-1 to TRBJ1-1; D gene ambiguous. CDR3 length: 12 residues. Germline values: CDR1 MGHDK, CDR2 SYGVNS. V was shortened by 4 bases and J by 1 base, with 4 bases between the two germline ends. CDR3: CASSAQNTEAFF. CDR3 coding DNA: TGTGCCAGCAGTGCCCAGAACACTGAAGCTTTCTTT.

The chain has TRBV24-1 and TRBJ1-3; D is unclear. V shed 2 bases and J shed 0 bases, with 10 bases lying between them. The length of the CDR3 is 16 residues. Germline assignment: CDR1 KGHDR and CDR2 SFDVKD. The DNA for the CDR3 is TGTGCCACCAGTGATTCTGGCAAGTTCTCTGGAAACACCATATATTTT. This gives the protein CATSDSGKFSGNTIYF.

CDR3 sequence (DNA): TGTGCCAGCAGTTACCTAGGGGGGGACACTGAAGCTTTCTTT. This sequence encodes CASSYLGGDTEAFF. The rearrangement joins TRBV6-6 to TRBJ1-1; possible D gene TRBD1, 6 bases. Germline V gives CDR1 MNHNY, CDR2 SVGAGI (reference sequence). The CDR3 has 14 residues. Between the trimmed V and J ends, which lost 2 bases and 3 bases, there was a span of 10 bases.